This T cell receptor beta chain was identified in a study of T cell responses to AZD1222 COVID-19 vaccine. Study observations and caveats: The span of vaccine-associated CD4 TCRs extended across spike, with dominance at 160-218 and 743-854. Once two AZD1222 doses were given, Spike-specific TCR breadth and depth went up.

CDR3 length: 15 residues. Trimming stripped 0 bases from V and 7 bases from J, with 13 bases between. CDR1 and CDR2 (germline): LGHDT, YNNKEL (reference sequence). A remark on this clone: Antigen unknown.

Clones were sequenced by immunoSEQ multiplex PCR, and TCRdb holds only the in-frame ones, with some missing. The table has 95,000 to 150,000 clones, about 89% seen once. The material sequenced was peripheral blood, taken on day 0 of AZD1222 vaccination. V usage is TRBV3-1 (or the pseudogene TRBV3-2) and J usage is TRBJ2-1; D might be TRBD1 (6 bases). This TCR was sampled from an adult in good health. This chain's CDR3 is CASSQDRGAVNEQFF. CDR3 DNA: TGTGCCAGCAGCCAAGACAGGGGTGCAGTGAATGAGCAGTTCTTC.